This T cell receptor beta chain was sequenced in a study of blood T cells in healthy people across ages. A second PCR of about 7 to 12 cycles used a sample-barcoded 5' primer and a J-beta primer mix. One entry per CDR3 protein, called by TCRdb with MiXCR from the 5' RACE reads. The sample holds some 850,000 distinct CDR3 sequences; roughly 26% are singletons and the top ten take under 3%. On this clonotype itself: Lacking the conserved final phenylalanine or tryptophan, this CDR3 likely reflects a read error.

CDR1 and CDR2 (germline): LGHDT, YNNKEL (reference sequence). V gave up 6 bases and J gave up 6 bases, with 14 bases separating them. This CDR3 is 13 amino acids long. The same data also contributed to another study, on T cells of mothers and their children. From that report: Five or six children and their three healthy Caucasian mothers were the donors. It was related mother-child pairs that showed slightly higher overlap than unrelated pairs, without reaching significance.

The chain couples TRBV3-1 to TRBJ1-1; a possible D gene is TRBD1 (5 bases). The sequence came from a boy younger than 18 in good health. The sequenced sample was blood. The CDR3, as DNA: TGTGCCAGCAGTCCGTCTCGGGGCCCTGAAGCTTTCATT. The encoded protein is CASSPSRGPEAFI.